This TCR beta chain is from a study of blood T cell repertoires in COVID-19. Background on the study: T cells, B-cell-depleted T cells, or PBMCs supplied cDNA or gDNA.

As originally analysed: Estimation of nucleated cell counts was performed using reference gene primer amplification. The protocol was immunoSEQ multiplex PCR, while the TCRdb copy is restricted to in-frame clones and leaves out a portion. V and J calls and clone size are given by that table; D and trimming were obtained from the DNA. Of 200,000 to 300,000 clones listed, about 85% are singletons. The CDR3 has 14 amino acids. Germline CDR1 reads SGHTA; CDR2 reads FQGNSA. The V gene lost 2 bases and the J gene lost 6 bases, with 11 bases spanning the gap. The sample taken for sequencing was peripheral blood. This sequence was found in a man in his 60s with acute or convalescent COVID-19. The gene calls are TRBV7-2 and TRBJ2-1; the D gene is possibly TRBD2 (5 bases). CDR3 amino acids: CASSLFGLGNEQFF. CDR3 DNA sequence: TGTGCCAGCAGCTTATTCGGACTCGGCAATGAGCAGTTCTTC.